This T cell receptor (beta chain) was retrieved from a study of T cell clonality in common variable immunodeficiency. Germline V gene data show CDR1 as MNHEY and CDR2 as SVGEGT. V lost 4 bases and J 4 bases, leaving 11 bases between the germline ends. This CDR3 has 14 amino acids. Of CVID subjects, 15 were female and roughly 30 male, mean age about 40. No CVID subject was ill or on immunomodulatory drugs when sampled. Here immunoSEQ multiplex PCR was the method, and the copy in TCRdb shows in-frame clones only, minus some. The sample contains more than 30,000 clones, none of them singletons. Study results and caveats: Common variable immunodeficiency TCR beta sequences reportedly had fewer deletions and N-nucleotide insertions.

Regarding this clone: Its matching antigen is unknown. The CDR3 extends 3 residues past the end of the read, so its final part is completed from the germline J gene.

Sequenced material: peripheral blood mononuclear cells. The chain combines TRBV6-2 or TRBV6-3 with TRBJ1-5; D not resolved. The source is a human donor with common variable immunodeficiency. CDR3 bases read: TGTGCCAGCAGTTGGTCGCGGGTTAATCAGCCC. Protein: CASSWSRVNQP. The whole CDR3 sequence reads CASSWSRVNQPQHF.